Listed below are T cell receptor beta chains from one sample, sequenced in a study of OX40 agonist ivuxolimab in advanced cancers. Assay: immunoSEQ multiplex PCR; the TCRdb copy retains only in-frame clones and omits some. The profile shows approximately 69,000 clones, 94% of them singletons. The sample here was CD4+ or CD8+ T cells sorted from blood, taken in a trial of the OX40 agonist ivuxolimab. The receptors here all came from an adult with an advanced solid tumor such as melanoma, head and neck, liver or kidney cancer. The CDR3 runs from the conserved cysteine through the conserved F or W. Fields, in order: J gene, V gene, clone size, D gene, CDR3 protein, CDR3 DNA. A D gene is named only where the DNA matches it firmly. Size is omitted from some rows. Given values are once, few, many or a class for expanded clones.

j_gene: TRBJ2-1
v_gene: TRBV7-9
abundance: .
d_gene: .
CDR3aa: CASSSRQGIGEQFF
CDR3nt: TGTGCCAGCAGCTCCCGTCAGGGGATAGGGGAGCAGTTCTTC

j_gene: TRBJ1-1
v_gene: TRBV9
abundance: .
d_gene: .
CDR3aa: CASSERGHLNTEAFF
CDR3nt: TGTGCCAGCAGCGAGAGAGGACACTTGAACACTGAAGCTTTCTTT

j_gene: TRBJ2-1
v_gene: TRBV2
abundance: .
d_gene: .
CDR3aa: CASSGGSFNEQFF
CDR3nt: TGTGCCAGCAGTGGGGGCAGTTTCAATGAGCAGTTCTTC

j_gene: TRBJ2-7
v_gene: TRBV11-2
abundance: .
d_gene: .
CDR3aa: CASSLWTNEQYF
CDR3nt: TGTGCCAGCAGCTTATGGACGAACGAGCAGTACTTC

j_gene: TRBJ2-1
v_gene: TRBV6-6
abundance: .
d_gene: TRBD2
CDR3aa: CASSLVAGGGEQFF
CDR3nt: TGTGCCAGCAGTTTGGTAGCGGGAGGGGGTGAGCAGTTCTTC

j_gene: TRBJ2-2
v_gene: TRBV29-1
abundance: .
d_gene: .
CDR3aa: CSVEDLTGELFF
CDR3nt: TGCAGCGTTGAGGACCTGACCGGGGAGCTGTTTTTT

j_gene: TRBJ1-1
v_gene: TRBV19
abundance: .
d_gene: .
CDR3aa: CASSIALNTEAFF
CDR3nt: TGTGCCAGTAGTATAGCACTGAACACTGAAGCTTTCTTT

j_gene: TRBJ2-7
v_gene: TRBV28
abundance: .
d_gene: .
CDR3aa: CASSFVYGLYEQYF
CDR3nt: TGTGCCAGCAGTTTCGTATACGGACTTTACGAGCAGTACTTC

j_gene: TRBJ2-1
v_gene: TRBV13
abundance: once
d_gene: .
CDR3aa: CASSANIIREQFF
CDR3nt: TGTGCCAGCAGCGCAAATATAATAAGGGAGCAGTTCTTC

j_gene: TRBJ2-3
v_gene: TRBV7-9
abundance: .
d_gene: TRBD1
CDR3aa: CASSFPPTGTTDTQYF
CDR3nt: TGTGCCAGCAGCTTCCCGCCGACAGGGACCACAGATACGCAGTATTTT

j_gene: TRBJ2-3
v_gene: TRBV5-1
abundance: .
d_gene: .
CDR3aa: CASSSNTDTQYF
CDR3nt: TGCGCCAGCAGCTCAAACACAGATACGCAGTATTTT

j_gene: TRBJ2-7
v_gene: TRBV4-1
abundance: .
d_gene: .
CDR3aa: CASSQGIVNEQYF
CDR3nt: TGCGCCAGCAGCCAGGGAATTGTGAACGAGCAGTACTTC

j_gene: TRBJ2-3
v_gene: TRBV4-1
abundance: .
d_gene: TRBD1
CDR3aa: CASSQLKGARSPDTQYF
CDR3nt: TGCGCCAGCAGCCAACTCAAGGGGGCACGGTCCCCAGATACGCAGTATTTT

j_gene: TRBJ2-7
v_gene: TRBV29-1
abundance: .
d_gene: TRBD2
CDR3aa: CSVAFGGLAGEQYF
CDR3nt: TGCAGCGTGGCATTCGGGGGACTAGCGGGCGAGCAGTACTTC

j_gene: TRBJ1-6
v_gene: TRBV19
abundance: .
d_gene: .
CDR3aa: CASSHGPGDPLHF
CDR3nt: TGTGCCAGTAGTCACGGCCCAGGGGATCCCCTCCACTTT

j_gene: TRBJ2-7
v_gene: TRBV15
abundance: .
d_gene: TRBD2
CDR3aa: CATSRELAGGPVKYF
CDR3nt: TGTGCCACCAGCAGAGAACTAGCGGGAGGGCCGGTGAAGTACTTC

j_gene: TRBJ2-7
v_gene: TRBV2
abundance: .
d_gene: .
CDR3aa: CASSGTPYEQYF
CDR3nt: TGTGCCAGCAGTGGTACTCCCTACGAGCAGTACTTC

j_gene: TRBJ2-7
v_gene: TRBV19
abundance: .
d_gene: .
CDR3aa: CATSPGQGTYEQYF
CDR3nt: TGTGCCACCAGCCCAGGGCAGGGAACCTACGAGCAGTACTTC

j_gene: TRBJ2-1
v_gene: TRBV6-4
abundance: .
d_gene: .
CDR3aa: CASSPRGRSSYNEQFF
CDR3nt: TGTGCCAGCAGCCCCCGGGGGAGGAGCTCCTACAATGAGCAGTTCTTC

j_gene: TRBJ2-7
v_gene: TRBV4-1
abundance: .
d_gene: TRBD2
CDR3aa: CASSHIAGGSYEQYF
CDR3nt: TGCGCCAGCAGCCATATAGCGGGAGGCTCCTACGAGCAGTACTTC